These T cell receptor beta chains were read from a single sample in a study of cytomegalovirus exposure and HLA in healthy donors. Using immunoSEQ multiplex PCR, the repertoire was profiled, and TCRdb retains in-frame clones only, with some absent. The repertoire holds more than 80,000 clones, with around 60% as singletons. Sequencing was performed on PBMCs. These receptor sequences come from a man aged 55 to 70 in good health and CMV-seronegative. Both conserved end residues are part of each CDR3. Each record gives: D gene, J gene, clone size, V gene, CDR3 protein. D genes are given only for firm matches. Clone size is stated in some rows and not others, as once, few, many or a class when expanded.

d_call: .
j_call: TRBJ2-1
clone_size: few
v_call: TRBV6-4
cdr3_aa: CASSESGEGGEQFF

d_call: TRBD1
j_call: TRBJ1-2
clone_size: .
v_call: TRBV19
cdr3_aa: CASSISTGGEYGYTF

d_call: .
j_call: TRBJ1-1
clone_size: .
v_call: TRBV7-9
cdr3_aa: CASNNRVHTEAFF

d_call: .
j_call: TRBJ2-3
clone_size: few
v_call: TRBV29-1
cdr3_aa: CSVDEGTDTQYF

d_call: TRBD2
j_call: TRBJ2-5
clone_size: few
v_call: TRBV25-1
cdr3_aa: CASSERGGWETQYF

d_call: .
j_call: TRBJ2-1
clone_size: few
v_call: TRBV28
cdr3_aa: CASSFGGYSYNEQFF

d_call: TRBD2
j_call: TRBJ2-1
clone_size: few
v_call: TRBV19
cdr3_aa: CASSMTSFPYNEQFF

d_call: TRBD2
j_call: TRBJ2-7
clone_size: .
v_call: TRBV5-5
cdr3_aa: CASRAGTSGSRDEQYF

d_call: TRBD1
j_call: TRBJ1-6
clone_size: .
v_call: TRBV7-3
cdr3_aa: CASSSRPGQNSPLHF

d_call: .
j_call: TRBJ2-3
clone_size: .
v_call: TRBV14
cdr3_aa: CASSHGLTDTQYF

d_call: .
j_call: TRBJ2-5
clone_size: .
v_call: TRBV13
cdr3_aa: CASSQTRAETQYF

d_call: TRBD1
j_call: TRBJ1-1
clone_size: once
v_call: TRBV5-1
cdr3_aa: CASSRTGDNTEAFF

d_call: TRBD1
j_call: TRBJ2-5
clone_size: few
v_call: TRBV6-5
cdr3_aa: CASSLTGGQTGTQYF

d_call: .
j_call: TRBJ1-2
clone_size: many
v_call: TRBV5-6
cdr3_aa: CASSLDPGGTYGYTF

d_call: .
j_call: TRBJ1-5
clone_size: .
v_call: TRBV19
cdr3_aa: CASRPTGQPQHF

d_call: TRBD1
j_call: TRBJ1-1
clone_size: few
v_call: TRBV6-1
cdr3_aa: CASSEPTGGTEAFF

d_call: .
j_call: TRBJ1-1
clone_size: few
v_call: TRBV7-2
cdr3_aa: CASSLVRFDTEAFF

d_call: TRBD1
j_call: TRBJ2-3
clone_size: few
v_call: TRBV28
cdr3_aa: CASTTDRGTDTQYF

d_call: .
j_call: TRBJ1-4
clone_size: .
v_call: TRBV5-1
cdr3_aa: CASSSGSTNEKLFF

d_call: .
j_call: TRBJ1-2
clone_size: .
v_call: TRBV28
cdr3_aa: CASRSGQPYTGYTF

d_call: TRBD1
j_call: TRBJ2-4
clone_size: .
v_call: TRBV5-6
cdr3_aa: CASSLRTGLTKNIQYF

d_call: .
j_call: TRBJ1-1
clone_size: .
v_call: TRBV4-2
cdr3_aa: CASSQLKGPSNTEAFF

d_call: .
j_call: TRBJ1-1
clone_size: .
v_call: TRBV16
cdr3_aa: CASSQPGRSTEAFF

d_call: .
j_call: TRBJ2-7
clone_size: .
v_call: TRBV27
cdr3_aa: CASSPRGGGGYEQYF

d_call: TRBD2
j_call: TRBJ2-5
clone_size: few
v_call: TRBV5-4
cdr3_aa: CASSPSGTQETQYF

d_call: TRBD1
j_call: TRBJ1-2
clone_size: .
v_call: TRBV19
cdr3_aa: CASAGTGTGYTF

d_call: .
j_call: TRBJ2-4
clone_size: once
v_call: TRBV11-2
cdr3_aa: CASSLGQGRVGLAKNIQYF

d_call: TRBD1
j_call: TRBJ1-2
clone_size: .
v_call: TRBV2
cdr3_aa: CASRTGGLAGYTF

d_call: .
j_call: TRBJ1-3
clone_size: .
v_call: TRBV19
cdr3_aa: CASSIVAGPGNTIYF

d_call: .
j_call: TRBJ2-7
clone_size: .
v_call: TRBV5-1
cdr3_aa: CASSSESSYEQYF

d_call: TRBD1
j_call: TRBJ1-1
clone_size: .
v_call: TRBV19
cdr3_aa: CASSILTGGAETEAFF

d_call: TRBD1
j_call: TRBJ2-2
clone_size: .
v_call: TRBV14
cdr3_aa: CASSRKTGVANTGELFF

d_call: .
j_call: TRBJ2-2
clone_size: .
v_call: TRBV10-3
cdr3_aa: CAIPNSPGLNTGELFF

d_call: .
j_call: TRBJ1-5
clone_size: .
v_call: TRBV2
cdr3_aa: CASSPGHSNQPQHF

d_call: TRBD1
j_call: TRBJ2-2
clone_size: .
v_call: TRBV9
cdr3_aa: CASSAGTGTTGELFF

d_call: TRBD1
j_call: TRBJ2-1
clone_size: few
v_call: TRBV19
cdr3_aa: CASSSGQVGVKQFF

d_call: TRBD1
j_call: TRBJ1-1
clone_size: few
v_call: TRBV18
cdr3_aa: CASSPLGQGKAEAFF

d_call: .
j_call: TRBJ2-7
clone_size: .
v_call: TRBV21-1
cdr3_aa: CASSNFAGAITYEQYF

d_call: TRBD2
j_call: TRBJ2-2
clone_size: .
v_call: TRBV6-4
cdr3_aa: CASSERTSGHTGELFF

d_call: TRBD2
j_call: TRBJ2-1
clone_size: .
v_call: TRBV7-3
cdr3_aa: CASSLHSGISYNEQFF

d_call: .
j_call: TRBJ1-4
clone_size: once
v_call: TRBV12-5
cdr3_aa: CASGSDATNEKLFF

d_call: .
j_call: TRBJ2-5
clone_size: .
v_call: TRBV5-1
cdr3_aa: CASSLSYQETQYF

d_call: TRBD2
j_call: TRBJ2-3
clone_size: .
v_call: TRBV2
cdr3_aa: CASSKREGITDTQYF

d_call: TRBD2
j_call: TRBJ2-2
clone_size: .
v_call: TRBV19
cdr3_aa: CASSISGSRELFF

d_call: .
j_call: TRBJ2-5
clone_size: .
v_call: TRBV29-1
cdr3_aa: CSVLLGETQYF

d_call: .
j_call: TRBJ1-2
clone_size: .
v_call: TRBV5-4
cdr3_aa: CASSLERGHYTF

d_call: .
j_call: TRBJ1-2
clone_size: few
v_call: TRBV6-1
cdr3_aa: CASRPGGAYYGYTF

d_call: .
j_call: TRBJ1-1
clone_size: many
v_call: TRBV25-1
cdr3_aa: CASRPGSQEAEAFF

d_call: TRBD2
j_call: TRBJ2-7
clone_size: .
v_call: TRBV6-6
cdr3_aa: CASSYSIGEGAHEQYF

d_call: TRBD1
j_call: TRBJ2-5
clone_size: .
v_call: TRBV14
cdr3_aa: CASSAGGTQYF

d_call: .
j_call: TRBJ2-1
clone_size: .
v_call: TRBV11-2
cdr3_aa: CASSFSSGYNEQFF

d_call: TRBD1
j_call: TRBJ1-5
clone_size: .
v_call: TRBV2
cdr3_aa: CASSEALGQGNQPQHF

d_call: TRBD2
j_call: .
clone_size: .
v_call: TRBV6-1
cdr3_aa: CASSGFGTIYEQYF

d_call: .
j_call: TRBJ2-4
clone_size: .
v_call: TRBV28
cdr3_aa: CASSLEGVNIQYF

d_call: TRBD1
j_call: TRBJ1-3
clone_size: .
v_call: TRBV9
cdr3_aa: CASSPTPRTGGSGNTIYF

d_call: .
j_call: TRBJ2-7
clone_size: .
v_call: TRBV2
cdr3_aa: CASSVLREGYEQYF

d_call: .
j_call: TRBJ2-3
clone_size: .
v_call: TRBV29-1
cdr3_aa: CSVTQGVDTQYF

d_call: .
j_call: TRBJ2-7
clone_size: .
v_call: TRBV5-1
cdr3_aa: CASSLVRGYEQYF

d_call: .
j_call: TRBJ2-1
clone_size: .
v_call: TRBV7-2
cdr3_aa: CASSRTGNEQFF